The clone carrying this TCR beta chain has just a few counts. Its antigen is still unknown. CDR1 and CDR2 (germline): DFQATT, SNEGSKA (reference sequence). V gave up 5 bases and J gave up 3 bases; unmatched junction bases: 9. The CDR3 runs 14 residues. A J-beta primer mix and a sample-barcoded 5' primer were used in a second PCR of roughly 7 to 12 cycles. TCRdb reprocessed the 5' RACE reads via MiXCR and lists one record per CDR3 protein. The data hold 850,000 to 1,000,000 distinct CDR3 sequences, with about 48% observed a single time. These data are taken from a study of blood T cells in healthy people across ages. Study results and caveats: Estimates based on one million T cells were treated as lower bounds. Long-lived and aged donors differed, with more naive CD4+ cells and higher diversity in the long-lived.

Material for sequencing was blood. The receptor comes from a man aged 25-45 years in good health. This rearrangement joins TRBV20-1 to TRBJ2-7, with 8 nucleotides matching TRBD2. Here the CDR3 DNA reads TGCAGTGCTCCCCGGGGGGGGGCCCGCTACGAGCAGTACTTC. Protein sequence: CSAPRGGARYEQYF.